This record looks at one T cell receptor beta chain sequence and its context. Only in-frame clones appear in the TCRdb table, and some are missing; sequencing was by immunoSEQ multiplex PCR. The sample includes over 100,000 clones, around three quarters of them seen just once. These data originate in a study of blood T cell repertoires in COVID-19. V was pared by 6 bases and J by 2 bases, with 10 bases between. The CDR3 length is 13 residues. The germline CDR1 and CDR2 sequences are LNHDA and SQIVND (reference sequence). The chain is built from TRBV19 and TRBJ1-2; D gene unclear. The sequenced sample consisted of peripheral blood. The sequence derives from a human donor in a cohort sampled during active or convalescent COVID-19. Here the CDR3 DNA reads TGTGCCAGTAGGGGCAGCCTAAACTATGGCTACACCTTC. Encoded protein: CASRGSLNYGYTF.